This TCR beta chain was obtained from a study of technical replicates of blood from several donors. Some clones are missing from TCRdb's copy, which holds only in-frame ones; the method was immunoSEQ multiplex PCR. The sample carries 70,000 to 80,000 clones, around 97% recorded once. V lost 4 bases, J lost 0 bases, and 13 bases lay in between. The CDR3 is 17 residues long. This chain connects TRBV23-1 to TRBJ2-6; D is uncertain. TRBV23-1 falls under the ORF class, with uncertain function. This receptor was obtained from a human donor in good health. The specimen sequenced was T cells isolated from PBMCs. CDR3 region: CASSPGLAVSGANVLTF. For the CDR3, the DNA is TGCGCCAGCAGTCCCGGGTTAGCCGTCTCTGGGGCCAACGTCCTGACTTTC.